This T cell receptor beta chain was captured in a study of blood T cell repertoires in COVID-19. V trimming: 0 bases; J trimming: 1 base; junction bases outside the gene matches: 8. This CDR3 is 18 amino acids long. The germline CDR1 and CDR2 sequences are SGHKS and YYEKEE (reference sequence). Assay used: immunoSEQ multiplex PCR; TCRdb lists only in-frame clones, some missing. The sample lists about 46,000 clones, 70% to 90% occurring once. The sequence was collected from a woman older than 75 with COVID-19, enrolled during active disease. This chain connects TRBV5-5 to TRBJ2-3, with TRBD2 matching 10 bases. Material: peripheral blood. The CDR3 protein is CASSLDILSGGRTDTQYF. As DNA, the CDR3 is TGTGCCAGCAGCTTGGATATCCTTAGCGGGGGGCGCACAGATACGCAGTATTTT.